The 20 T cell receptor beta chains presented below share a single source sample, sequenced in a study of T cell responses to AZD1222 COVID-19 vaccine. Profiled with immunoSEQ multiplex PCR; TCRdb holds only in-frame clones, not every one. The sample gives 95,000 to 150,000 clones, approximately 90% of which show up once; roughly 1.8% is in the top ten. Sequencing was performed on peripheral blood, taken on day 0 of AZD1222 vaccination. The source is an adult in good health.

The chain is built from TRBV5-1 and TRBJ1-2; TRBD1 is a possible D gene (6 bases). Germline values: CDR1 SGHRS, CDR2 YFSETQ. The CDR3 length is 15 residues. Trimming shortened V by 4 bases and J by 1 base, and 14 bases separated the two germline ends. The CDR3 region is CASSPPEQGNYGYTF. Written as DNA, the CDR3 is TGCGCCAGCAGCCCTCCCGAACAGGGTAACTATGGCTACACCTTC.

Only one count was recorded for this clone. The V and J genes are TRBV5-4 and TRBJ1-1; D is uncertain. Germline CDR1 SGHNT, CDR2 YYREEE (reference sequence). V lost 0 bases and J lost 4, with 10 bases in between. This CDR3 has 14 residues. CDR3 DNA sequence: TGTGCCAGCAGCTTGGAGCGGAGGAGCACTGAAGCTTTCTTT. It specifies CASSLERRSTEAFF.

This clone was picked up one time. The J gene is TRBJ1-1, the V gene TRBV6-5, with D uncertain. The V gene lost 0 bases and the J gene lost 4 bases, with 12 bases spanning the gap. Per germline, CDR1 MNHEY and CDR2 SVGAGI. The CDR3 has 15 amino acids. This chain's CDR3 is CASSYSPRPSTEAFF. In DNA form, the CDR3 reads TGTGCCAGCAGTTACTCGCCCCGGCCCTCCACTGAAGCTTTCTTT.

In this sample, this clone turned up a few times. V is TRBV3-1 (or the pseudogene TRBV3-2) and J is TRBJ1-2; no definite D call. CDR3 length: 13 amino acids. Trimming cost V 0 bases and J 8 bases, with 10 bases left between them. Germline values: CDR1 LGHDT, CDR2 YNNKEL (reference sequence). CDR3 region: CASSQDLAAGYTF. In DNA, the CDR3 is TGTGCCAGCAGCCAAGATCTGGCAGCCGGCTACACCTTC.

This clone has a single count. V is TRBV4-1 and J is TRBJ1-2, with D unclear. The CDR3 has 15 residues. Germline V gene lookup returns CDR1 MGHRA and CDR2 YSYEKL. V dropped 0 bases and J dropped 1 base, with 9 bases sitting between them. The CDR3 DNA reads as TGCGCCAGCAGCCAAGATCGGGCAGGTAACTATGGCTACACCTTC. It specifies CASSQDRAGNYGYTF.

The chain uses TRBV19 and TRBJ1-5; D is possibly TRBD1 (6 bases). The CDR3 consists of 16 residues. The ends were cut back, 2 bases at V and 7 bases at J, with 18 bases in the middle. Germline V gene sequence: CDR1 LNHDA, CDR2 SQIVND (reference sequence). The CDR3 reads CASSITRGAVEQPQHF. The CDR3 DNA sequence: TGTGCCAGTAGTATAACGAGGGGGGCTGTCGAACAGCCCCAGCATTTT.

V is TRBV4-3 and J is TRBJ2-3; the match to TRBD2 covers 7 bases. Germline CDR1 reads LGHNA; CDR2 reads YSLEER. Trimming removed 3 bases from V and 0 bases from J; junction bases left unmatched: 3. This CDR3 has 15 amino acids. The CDR3 DNA is TGCGCCAGCAGCCACCTAGCGGAAAGCACAGATACGCAGTATTTT. Translating it yields CASSHLAESTDTQYF.

The V call is TRBV7-3, the J call TRBJ1-5; 9 positions match TRBD1. CDR3 length: 15 amino acids. V lost 5 bases and J lost 9; bases outside the gene matches: 11. The germline CDR1 and CDR2 sequences are SGHTA and FQGTGA. This CDR3 reads CASSRDGTGRTPQHF. In DNA form, the CDR3 reads TGTGCCAGCAGCCGCGATGGGACAGGGAGGACGCCCCAGCATTTT.

The chain employs TRBV11-2 and TRBJ2-1; no reliable D call. The length of the CDR3 is 11 residues. Germline V gene sequence: CDR1 SGHAT, CDR2 FQNNGV. Trimming took off 3 bases at V and 14 bases at J, with 11 bases between the two ends. CDR3 coding DNA: TGTGCCAGCAGCTTCTTAGGATCCGAGTTCTTC. Encoded protein: CASSFLGSEFF.

Remarks on this clone: Other DNA sequences of this sample code for an identical CDR3. This chain links TRBV12-3 or TRBV12-4 with TRBJ1-2, with D unresolved. The V gene lost 3 bases and the J gene lost 4 bases, with 6 bases spanning the gap. The CDR3 length is 12 residues. The CDR3 is CASSLEGYGYTF. The CDR3 DNA reads TGTGCCAGCAGTTTGGAAGGCTATGGCTACACCTTC.

The chain has TRBV2 and TRBJ1-2, with 12 bases fitting TRBD1. The germline V gene encodes CDR1 SNHLY and CDR2 FYNNEI. CDR3 length: 16 amino acids. The J segment lost 4 bases and the V segment lost 8 bases, leaving 11 bases of the junction unmatched. The CDR3 loop reads CASRKGQGAGPYGYTF. DNA of the CDR3: TGTGCCAGCCGCAAGGGACAGGGGGCGGGACCCTATGGCTACACCTTC. The variable domain in full, with the rest retrieved from reference TRBV2 and TRBJ1-2, is EPEVTQTPSHQVTQMGQEVILRCVPISNHLYFYWYRQILGQKVEFLVSFYNNEISEKSEIFDDQFSVERPDGSNFTLKIRSTKLEDSAMYFCASRKGQGAGPYGYTFGSGTRLTVV.

The rearrangement uses TRBV19 and TRBJ2-4, with D uncertain. V was trimmed by 5 bases and J by 3 bases, leaving 8 bases between them. The V gene's germline CDR1 is LNHDA and CDR2 SQIVND (reference sequence). CDR3 length: 13 residues. The CDR3 sequence is CASSGRLKNIQYF. CDR3 in DNA: TGTGCCAGTAGTGGGCGCCTCAAAAACATTCAGTACTTC. Supplemented by reference TRBV19 and TRBJ2-4, the full variable domain reads DGGITQSPKYLFRKEGQNVTLSCEQNLNHDAMYWYRQDPGQGLRLIYYSQIVNDFQKGDIAEGYSVSREKKESFPLTVTSAQKNPTAFYLCASSGRLKNIQYFGAGTRLSVL.

The chain couples TRBV7-8 to TRBJ1-3, with D hard to call. The length of the CDR3 is 16 residues. The germline V and J ends were trimmed by 1 base and 7 bases, with 17 bases remaining between them. Germline CDR1 reads SGHVS; CDR2 reads FQNEAQ. The CDR3: CASSLVTFNRYNTIYF. In DNA, the CDR3 is TGTGCCAGCAGCTTAGTAACGTTTAACAGATATAACACCATATATTTT.

This chain links TRBV27 with TRBJ2-5; 8 bases line up with TRBD2. V lost 3 bases and J lost 2; bases outside the gene matches: 14. The germline gives CDR1 MNHEY, CDR2 SMNVEV (reference sequence). The CDR3 covers 18 residues. CDR3: CASSFLGAGRGVQETQYF. In DNA, the CDR3 is TGTGCCAGCAGTTTCCTGGGGGCAGGGCGGGGGGTTCAAGAGACCCAGTACTTC.

V and J are TRBV19 and TRBJ1-1, with 8 bases aligning to TRBD1. Looked up from germline, CDR1 is LNHDA and CDR2 is SQIVND (reference sequence). J gave up 5 bases and V 10 bases, and 9 bases lay outside the gene matches. CDR3 length equals 13 residues. The CDR3 DNA reads as TGTGCCACCCGACAGGGGTCAAGGACTGAAGCTTTCTTT. Encoded protein: CATRQGSRTEAFF.

The genes are TRBV12-3 or TRBV12-4 and TRBJ1-2, with D possibly TRBD1 on 6 matching bases. The CDR3 contains 12 residues. V was cut by 7 bases and J by 4 bases, with 10 bases left in between. The CDR3 reads CASTVQGYGYTF. CDR3 bases: TGTGCCAGCACCGTACAGGGCTATGGCTACACCTTC.

The chain links TRBV10-3 to TRBJ2-3; weak D call: TRBD2 (5 bases). This CDR3 comprises 17 residues. The germline V gene has CDR1 ENHRY and CDR2 SYGVKD. Trimming left V 0 bases short and J 6 bases short, with 19 bases between. CDR3 in amino acids: CAISESRRGRWVDTQYF. In DNA, the CDR3 is TGTGCCATCAGTGAGTCAAGACGAGGGAGATGGGTGGATACGCAGTATTTT.

The V call is TRBV29-1, the J call TRBJ2-5, with TRBD1 identical over 7 bases. V lost 3 bases to trimming and J lost 2 bases; unmatched junction nucleotides: 3. Per the germline V gene, CDR1 is SQVTM and CDR2 is ANQGSEA. The CDR3 length is 13 residues. This CDR3 reads CSVDSRGQETQYF. CDR3 coding DNA: TGCAGCGTTGATAGCAGGGGGCAAGAGACCCAGTACTTC.

The chain couples TRBV7-8 to TRBJ1-5; no firm D call. Trimming took 4 bases from V and 7 from J, leaving 11 bases between them. Germline V gene sequence: CDR1 SGHVS, CDR2 FQNEAQ. The CDR3 extends over 13 amino acids. The CDR3 reads CASSSRPRQPQHF. The CDR3 DNA reads as TGTGCCAGCAGCTCCAGGCCCCGGCAGCCCCAGCATTTT.

This clone has just one count. The chain joins TRBV4-2 to TRBJ2-1; D is unresolved. The germline V gene has CDR1 LGHNA and CDR2 YNFKEQ. The CDR3 has 16 residues. V lost 2 bases, J lost 6 bases, and 17 bases lay in between. The CDR3 DNA reads TGTGCCAGCAGCCAAAGACCCTTAACCGGGCTCAATGAGCAGTTCTTC. Protein: CASSQRPLTGLNEQFF.